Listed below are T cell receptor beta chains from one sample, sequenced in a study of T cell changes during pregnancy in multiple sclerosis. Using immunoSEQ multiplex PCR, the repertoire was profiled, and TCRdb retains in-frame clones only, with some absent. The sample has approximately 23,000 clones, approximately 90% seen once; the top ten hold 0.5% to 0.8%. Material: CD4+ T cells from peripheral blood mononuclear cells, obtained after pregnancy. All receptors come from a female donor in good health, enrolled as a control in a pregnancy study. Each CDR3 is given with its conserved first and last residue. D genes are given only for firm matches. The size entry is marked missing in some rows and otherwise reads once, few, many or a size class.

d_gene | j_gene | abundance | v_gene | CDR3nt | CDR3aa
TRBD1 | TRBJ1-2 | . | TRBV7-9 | TGTGCCAGCAGCTCCCTGGGACAGGGGGCTAACTATGGCTACACCTTC | CASSSLGQGANYGYTF
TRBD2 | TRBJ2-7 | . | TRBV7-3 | TGTGCCAGCAGCCGGAGCGGGGCAGCGGGCGGCAACGAGCAGTACTTC | CASSRSGAAGGNEQYF
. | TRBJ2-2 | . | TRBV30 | TGTGCCTGGAGGATAAGCGGGTCCGGGGAGCTGTTTTTT | CAWRISGSGELFF
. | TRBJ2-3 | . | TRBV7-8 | TGTGCCAGCAGCTTAATGGGATCGGGGGGCGCAGATACGCAGTATTTT | CASSLMGSGGADTQYF
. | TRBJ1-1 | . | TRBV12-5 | TGTGCTAGTGGTTTGTGGGCGTCTGGGAACACTGAAGCTTTCTTT | CASGLWASGNTEAFF
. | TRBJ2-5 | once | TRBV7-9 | TGTGCCAGCAGCTTAGGGGTCTCGGGGGAGACCCAGTACTTC | CASSLGVSGETQYF
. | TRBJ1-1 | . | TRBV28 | TGTGCCAGCAGCGGGACTTTAAGGTTGGCTTTCTTT | CASSGTLRLAFF
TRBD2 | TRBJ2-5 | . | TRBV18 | TGTGCCAGCTCACCATGGACTAGCGGGGGCTTACAAGAGACCCAGTACTTC | CASSPWTSGGLQETQYF
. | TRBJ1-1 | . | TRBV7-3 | TGTGCCAGCAGCTTAAGCTCGCGCACTGAAGCTTTCTTT | CASSLSSRTEAFF
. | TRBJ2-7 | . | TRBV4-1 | TGCGCCAGCAGCCATGGAGGGTCCTACGAGCAGTACTTC | CASSHGGSYEQYF
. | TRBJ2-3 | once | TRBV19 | TGTGCCAGTAGTACCGACAGGGCCCGGGGGGATACGCAGTATTTT | CASSTDRARGDTQYF
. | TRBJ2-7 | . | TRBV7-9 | TGTGCCAGCAGCTATCGTGGGAGAGGGGGCGAGCAGTACTTC | CASSYRGRGGEQYF
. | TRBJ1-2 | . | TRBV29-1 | TGCAGCGCCACCTTCCAGGCTGGCTACACCTTC | CSATFQAGYTF
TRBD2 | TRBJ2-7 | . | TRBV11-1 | TGTGCCAGCAGCAGGACTAGCGGGGCCTACGAGCAGTACTTC | CASSRTSGAYEQYF
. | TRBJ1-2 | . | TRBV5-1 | TGCGCCAGCAGCTTCTCAGGTTCCCCCTATGGCTACACCTTC | CASSFSGSPYGYTF
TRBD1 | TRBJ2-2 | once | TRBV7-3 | TGTGCCAGCAGCTGGGGCCGGGACAGGGATTCCGGGGAGCTGTTTTTT | CASSWGRDRDSGELFF
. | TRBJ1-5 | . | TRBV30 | TGTGCCTGGAGTGGCGCAGTAGGGGGTCCGAATCAGCCCCAGCATTTT | CAWSGAVGGPNQPQHF
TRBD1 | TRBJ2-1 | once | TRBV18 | TGTGCCAGCTCATCGACAGGGCAGGCCTACAATGAGCAGTTCTTC | CASSSTGQAYNEQFF
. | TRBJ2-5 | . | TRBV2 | TGTGCCAGACGCGGGACGCAACGGGAGACCCAGTACTTC | CARRGTQRETQYF
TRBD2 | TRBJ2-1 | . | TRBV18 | TGTGCCAGCTCACCCCCCGGGACTAGAGCCAATGAGCAGTTCTTC | CASSPPGTRANEQFF
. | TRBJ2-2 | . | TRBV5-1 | TGCGCCAGCAGCCATGACAGGCTGACCACCGGGGAGCTGTTTTTT | CASSHDRLTTGELFF
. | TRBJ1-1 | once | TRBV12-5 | TGTGCTAGTGCCTTCAATAGGGCAGTGGGAGGCACTGAAGCTTTCTTT | CASAFNRAVGGTEAFF
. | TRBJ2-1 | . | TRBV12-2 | TGTGCAAGTCGCTTACGGGGGGTCCAAGGCAATGAGCAGTTCTTC | CASRLRGVQGNEQFF
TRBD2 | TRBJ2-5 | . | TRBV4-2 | TGTGCCAGCAGCCAAAAACCGGGGGGTTTTCAAGAGACCCAGTACTTC | CASSQKPGGFQETQYF
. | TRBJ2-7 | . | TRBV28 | TGTGCCAGCAGTTCTTGGGCCCGGATTCCTTACGAGCAGTACTTC | CASSSWARIPYEQYF
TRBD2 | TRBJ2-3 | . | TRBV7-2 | TGTGCCAGCAGCTTAGGAGCGGGAGGACGAGTCACAGATACGCAGTATTTT | CASSLGAGGRVTDTQYF
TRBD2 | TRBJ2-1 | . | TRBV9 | TGTGCCAGCAGCCCGACCGGGGGGAGTCTTCGGAGCAATGAGCAGTTCTTC | CASSPTGGSLRSNEQFF
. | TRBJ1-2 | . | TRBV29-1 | . | CSVVGQGAWFLTF
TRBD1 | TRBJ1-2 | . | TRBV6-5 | TGTGCCAGCAGTTATTCGCGACAGGGGTGGACCGGGGGCTACACCTTC | CASSYSRQGWTGGYTF
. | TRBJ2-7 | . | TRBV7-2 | TGTGCCAGCAGCCCACGACAGACAGCTTACGAGCAGTACTTC | CASSPRQTAYEQYF
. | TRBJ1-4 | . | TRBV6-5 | TGTGCCAGCAGAGACCGAATAGGAGGGGAAATGTTTTTT | CASRDRIGGEMFF
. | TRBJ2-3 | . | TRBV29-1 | TGCAGCCCCCGGGACTCTAGCACAGATACGCAGTATTTT | CSPRDSSTDTQYF
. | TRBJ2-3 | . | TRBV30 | TGTGCCTGGAAGCAGGGGAGTGCCGCGTATACGCAGTATTTT | CAWKQGSAAYTQYF
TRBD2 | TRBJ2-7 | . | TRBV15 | TGTGCCACCAGGACTAGCGGGGTGGGTGAGCAGTACTTC | CATRTSGVGEQYF
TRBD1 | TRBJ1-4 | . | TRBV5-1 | TGCGCCAGCAGCGCGGAGACAGGGGGGAATGAAAAACTGTTTTTT | CASSAETGGNEKLFF
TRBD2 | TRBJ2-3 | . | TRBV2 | TGTGCCAGCAAAGTACGTCTAGCGGCTTTCACAGATACGCAGTATTTT | CASKVRLAAFTDTQYF
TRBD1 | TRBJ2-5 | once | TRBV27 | TGTGCCAGCAGCCGAGCCGGGACAGGGTATAGGGAGACCCAGTACTTC | CASSRAGTGYRETQYF
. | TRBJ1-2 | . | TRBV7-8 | TGTGCCAGCAGCTTATATCTGGGGAGTGGCTACACCTTC | CASSLYLGSGYTF
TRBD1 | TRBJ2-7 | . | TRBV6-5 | TGTGCCAGCAGTTACCGGGACAGGATGGGCGAGCAGTACTTC | CASSYRDRMGEQYF
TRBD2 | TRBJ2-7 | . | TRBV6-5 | TGTGCCAGCAGTCCTGGGACTAGCGGGAGTGACGAGCAGTACTTC | CASSPGTSGSDEQYF